These T cell receptor beta chains were read from a single sample in a study of blood T cell repertoires in COVID-19. Produced via immunoSEQ multiplex PCR; TCRdb's table is partial and in-frame only. Here the sample spans roughly 100,000 clones, about 90% being singletons. The sequencing input was peripheral blood. These receptors were obtained from a man in his forties or fifties with active COVID-19. Each CDR3 is given with its conserved first and last residue. A D gene is named only where the DNA matches it firmly. Not every row has a clone size; where given, it reads once, few, many or a size class.

j_gene	d_gene	abundance	v_gene	CDR3nt	CDR3aa
TRBJ2-2	NA	once	TRBV3-1/TRBV3-2	TGTGCCAGCAGCCGAGGGGGGGACGGGGAGCTGTTTTTT	CASSRGGDGELFF
TRBJ1-2	NA	NA	TRBV6-5	TGTGCCAGCAGTTACGGCAGGAAGGATGGCTACACCTTC	CASSYGRKDGYTF
TRBJ2-3	TRBD2	NA	TRBV6-2/TRBV6-3	TGTGCCAGCAGTTCGATGACTAGCGAGACAGATACGCAGTATTTT	CASSSMTSETDTQYF
TRBJ2-3	NA	NA	TRBV11-3	TGTGCCAGCAGCTTAGACTCACGGCCGGGGGGCGCCTCAGATACGCAGTATTTT	CASSLDSRPGGASDTQYF
TRBJ1-1	TRBD1	NA	TRBV29-1	TGCAGCGTTGACGACAGGGAGGTTGAAGCTTTCTTT	CSVDDREVEAFF
TRBJ1-2	TRBD1	few	TRBV6-5	TGTGCCAGCAACCGTGCCGGGACAGGAGATGGCTACACCTTC	CASNRAGTGDGYTF
TRBJ1-2	NA	NA	TRBV12-3/TRBV12-4	TGTGCCAGCAGTAGAGAGGCCATCTATGGCTACACCTTC	CASSREAIYGYTF
TRBJ2-7	NA	NA	TRBV18	TGTGCCAGCTCCATCCAAGGTGGGGAGTGGGACGAGCAGTACTTC	CASSIQGGEWDEQYF
TRBJ1-4	NA	NA	TRBV5-1	TGCGCCAGCAGCGAGGGGGACGGTACTAATGAAAAACTGTTTTTT	CASSEGDGTNEKLFF
TRBJ2-7	NA	NA	TRBV27	TGTGCCAGCAGTTTATATCGAAGAGGCTTC	CASSLYRRGF
TRBJ2-3	TRBD2	NA	TRBV6-4	TGTGCCAGCAGTGATCTAGCGGGTTCCACAGATACGCAGTATTTT	CASSDLAGSTDTQYF
TRBJ2-3	TRBD1	few	TRBV6-1	TGTGCCAGCAGTCAAGAAGCTCAGGGGGCTAGAGATACGCAGTATTTT	CASSQEAQGARDTQYF
TRBJ2-3	TRBD2	NA	TRBV6-5	TGTGCCAGCAGGAGCGGGGGGAGCCCAGATACGCAGTATTTT	CASRSGGSPDTQYF
TRBJ2-3	NA	NA	TRBV7-8	TGTGCCAGCACCCTCCGGGAGAGGGTGGCAGATACGCAGTATTTT	CASTLRERVADTQYF
TRBJ1-5	NA	NA	TRBV6-2/TRBV6-3	TGTGCCAGCAGTTACACGGGTCAGCCCCAGCATTTT	CASSYTGQPQHF
TRBJ1-5	NA	NA	TRBV7-6	TGTGCCAGCAGCTCTTACCCCGGGATAAATCAGCCCCAGCATTTT	CASSSYPGINQPQHF
TRBJ2-5	TRBD1	NA	TRBV18	TGTGCCAGCTCACGGAGGACAGGGGGCGAAGAGACCCAGTACTTC	CASSRRTGGEETQYF
TRBJ2-7	TRBD1	NA	TRBV2	TGTGCCAGCAAGGAAAACAGGGGGCTCGAGCAGTACTTC	CASKENRGLEQYF